The 13 T cell receptor beta chains listed next were all sequenced from one sample in a study of naive and memory T cell subsets. Study-level points and caveats: A few larger clonotypes appeared in naive repertoires, especially CD8, possibly memory cells re-expressing CD45RA.

Both TRBC1 and TRBC2 were covered by a beta constant-region primer of two equimolar oligonucleotides. Ligated cDNA was amplified by four rounds of PCR with nested alpha and beta constant-region primers and SP2. MiXCR, applied by TCRdb to the UMI-ligation and nested PCR reads, yields one record per CDR3 protein. The sample has about 150,000 distinct CDR3 sequences, approximately 24% seen once. These receptors have no identified antigens. What was sequenced was naive CD4+ T cells from blood. These receptors were collected from a human donor in good health.

At least ten counts were recorded for this clonotype. The J gene is TRBJ2-1, the V gene TRBV3-1, with TRBD2 as a possible D gene (6 bases). The germline V gene has CDR1 LGHDT and CDR2 YNNKEL (reference sequence). Trimming left V 4 bases short and J 10 bases short, with 14 bases between. The CDR3 runs to 13 residues. The DNA for the CDR3 is TGTGCCAGCAGCCCGAGGCGGGCGGGAGAGCAGTTCTTC. It translates to CASSPRRAGEQFF.

The rearrangement uses TRBV29-1 and TRBJ2-5; 9 positions match TRBD1. The junction had 5 bases not matched to a gene; V was cut back by 5 bases and J by 4 bases. The CDR3 runs 13 residues. Germline assignment: CDR1 SQVTM and CDR2 ANQGSEA. CDR3 sequence: CSVTGTGRETQYF. For the CDR3, the DNA is TGCAGCGTTACCGGGACAGGGAGAGAGACCCAGTACTTC. Supplemented by reference TRBV29-1 and TRBJ2-5, the full variable domain reads SAVISQKPSRDICQRGTSLTIQCQVDSQVTMMFWYRQQPGQSLTLIATANQGSEATYESGFVIDKFPISRPNLTFSTLTVSNMSPEDSSIYLCSVTGTGRETQYFGPGTRLLVL.

The chain employs TRBV3-1 and TRBJ2-1, with 9 bases fitting TRBD2. Per the germline V gene, CDR1 is LGHDT and CDR2 is YNNKEL (reference sequence). CDR3 length equals 16 residues. J lost 7 bases, V lost 4 bases, and 11 bases had no gene match. The CDR3 region has the DNA TGTGCCAGCAGCCCCCTCGGTAGCGGGAGACAAAATGAGCAGTTCTTC. Its protein is CASSPLGSGRQNEQFF.

V and J are TRBV20-1 and TRBJ1-2; D remains ambiguous. Germline-derived CDR1 and CDR2 are DFQATT and SNEGSKA (reference sequence). V lost 3 bases, J lost 2 bases, and 13 bases lay in between. The length of the CDR3 is 14 residues. CDR3 loop: CSARRVTRNYGYTF. For the CDR3, the DNA is TGCAGTGCTAGGAGAGTAACAAGAAACTATGGCTACACCTTC.

The chain employs TRBV6-5 and TRBJ2-3; D possibly corresponds to TRBD1 (6 bases). The V gene's germline CDR1 is MNHEY and CDR2 SVGAGI. The CDR3 totals 17 residues. Trimming pared 0 bases from V and 0 bases from J, leaving 13 bases between. CDR3 sequence: CASSYSNQGPSTDTQYF. CDR3 sequence (DNA): TGTGCCAGCAGTTACTCGAATCAGGGGCCTAGCACAGATACGCAGTATTTT.

This clonotype came up a few times. The CDR3 region has the DNA TGTGCCATCAGTGGAACTAGCTCCTACGAGCAGTACTTC. It specifies CAISGTSSYEQYF. This chain connects TRBV10-3 to TRBJ2-7; TRBD2 might be the D (5 bases). Germline-derived CDR1 and CDR2 are ENHRY and SYGVKD. The CDR3 is made up of 13 amino acids. The germline V and J ends were trimmed by 4 bases and 0 bases, with 7 bases remaining between them.

The genes are TRBV28 and TRBJ2-1; D is tentatively TRBD1 or TRBD2 (6 bases each). This CDR3 has 16 residues. From germline, CDR1 is MDHEN and CDR2 SYDVKM. V was cut by 6 bases and J by 0 bases, with 15 bases left in between. In DNA form, the CDR3 reads TGTGCCAGCAGCCAAGGGGGGCGGAGCTCCTACAATGAGCAGTTCTTC. Encoded protein: CASSQGGRSSYNEQFF.

V gene TRBV6-5 combines with J gene TRBJ2-5, with 8 bases lining up with TRBD1. The trim removed 10 bases at V and 5 bases at J, leaving 12 bases unmatched. The CDR3 runs 14 residues. The germline CDR1 and CDR2 sequences are MNHEY and SVGAGI. Here the CDR3 reads CATSGQGAWETQYF. The CDR3 nucleotides read TGTGCCACCTCGGGGCAGGGGGCTTGGGAGACCCAGTACTTC.

The chain has TRBV7-9 and TRBJ2-7; TRBD2 aligns across 7 bases. Trimming removed 1 base from V and 7 bases from J; junction bases left unmatched: 4. CDR1 and CDR2 (germline): SEHNR, FQNEAQ (reference sequence). The CDR3 is made up of 13 amino acids. Here the CDR3 DNA reads TGTGCCAGCAGCTTAGTGCCAGCGGGGGAGCAGTACTTC. This sequence encodes CASSLVPAGEQYF.

The J gene is TRBJ2-2, the V gene TRBV5-1; TRBD2 is a possible D gene (6 bases). The CDR3 contains 14 residues. Trimming took off 3 bases at V and 7 bases at J, with 13 bases between the two ends. Germline assignment: CDR1 SGHRS and CDR2 YFSETQ. In nucleotides, the CDR3 is TGCGCCAGCAGCTCCCGGGACTTAAGCGGGGAGCTGTTTTTT. This encodes CASSSRDLSGELFF.

The chain combines TRBV3-1 with TRBJ2-1, with TRBD2 identical over 12 bases. V was clipped by 4 bases and J by 5 bases; unmatched bases: 3. Per the germline V gene, CDR1 is LGHDT and CDR2 is YNNKEL (reference sequence). The CDR3 runs to 15 residues. The CDR3 loop is CASSPGLAGNNEQFF. CDR3 DNA sequence: TGTGCCAGCAGCCCGGGACTAGCGGGCAACAATGAGCAGTTCTTC.

CDR3 loop: CASSYPTGRSGNTIYF. CDR3 sequence (DNA): TGTGCCAGCAGCTACCCCACAGGGAGATCTGGAAACACCATATATTTT. This chain uses TRBV12-3 or TRBV12-4 with TRBJ1-3; D may be TRBD1 (6 bases). Trimming left V 6 bases short and J 1 base short, with 16 bases between. This CDR3 comprises 16 residues.

At least ten counts were recorded for this clonotype. The V gene is TRBV6-2 or TRBV6-3, the J gene TRBJ2-7, with a tentative D call TRBD1 (6 bases). The V gene lost 4 bases and the J gene lost 2 bases, with 15 bases spanning the gap. This CDR3 comprises 15 residues. CDR1 and CDR2 (germline): MNHEY, SVGEGT. The CDR3: CASSFDRSGAYEQYF. The CDR3 nucleotides are TGTGCCAGCAGTTTCGACCGGTCAGGGGCCTACGAGCAGTACTTC.